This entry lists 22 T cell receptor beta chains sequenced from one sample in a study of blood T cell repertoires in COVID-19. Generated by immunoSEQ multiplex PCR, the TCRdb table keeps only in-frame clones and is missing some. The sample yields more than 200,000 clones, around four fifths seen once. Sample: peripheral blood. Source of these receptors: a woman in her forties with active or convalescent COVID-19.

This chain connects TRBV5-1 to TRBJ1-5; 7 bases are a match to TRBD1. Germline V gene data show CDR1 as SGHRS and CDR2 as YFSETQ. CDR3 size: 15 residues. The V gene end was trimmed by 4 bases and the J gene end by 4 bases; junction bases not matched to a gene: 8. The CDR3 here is CASSPGGTQNQPQHF. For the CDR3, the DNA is TGCGCCAGCAGCCCAGGGGGGACTCAAAATCAGCCCCAGCATTTT.

The CDR3 sequence is CASSATGSGQPQHF. The CDR3 nucleotides read TGTGCCAGCAGCGCTACAGGGTCGGGTCAGCCCCAGCATTTT. The gene calls are TRBV9 and TRBJ1-5, with D maybe TRBD1 (6 bases). V was shortened by 3 bases and J by 6 bases, with 13 bases between the two germline ends. This CDR3 is 14 amino acids long. Germline-derived CDR1 and CDR2 are SGDLS and YYNGEE.

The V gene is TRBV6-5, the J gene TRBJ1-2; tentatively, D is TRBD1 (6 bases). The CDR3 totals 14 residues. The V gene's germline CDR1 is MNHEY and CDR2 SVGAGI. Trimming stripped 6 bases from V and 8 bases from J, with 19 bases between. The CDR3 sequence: CASSRDSGESGYTF. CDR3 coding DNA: TGTGCCAGCAGCCGAGATTCAGGGGAGTCAGGCTACACCTTC.

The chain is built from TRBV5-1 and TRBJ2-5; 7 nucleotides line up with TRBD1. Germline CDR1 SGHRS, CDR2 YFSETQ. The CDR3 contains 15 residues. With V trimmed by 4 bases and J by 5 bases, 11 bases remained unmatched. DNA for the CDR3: TGCGCCAGCAGCATAGCCGGGACAGAAGGTGAGACCCAGTACTTC. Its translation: CASSIAGTEGETQYF. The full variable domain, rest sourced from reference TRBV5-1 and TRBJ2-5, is KAGVTQTPRYLIKTRGQQVTLSCSPISGHRSVSWYQQTPGQGLQFLFEYFSETQRNKGNFPGRFSGRQFSNSRSEMNVSTLELGDSALYLCASSIAGTEGETQYFGPGTRLLVL.

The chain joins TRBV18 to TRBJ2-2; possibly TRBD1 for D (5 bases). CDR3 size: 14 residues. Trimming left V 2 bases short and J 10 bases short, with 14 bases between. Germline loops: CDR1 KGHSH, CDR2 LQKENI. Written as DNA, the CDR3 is TGTGCCAGCTCACCAAGGGCAGGGTACGAGGAGCTGTTTTTT. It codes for CASSPRAGYEELFF.

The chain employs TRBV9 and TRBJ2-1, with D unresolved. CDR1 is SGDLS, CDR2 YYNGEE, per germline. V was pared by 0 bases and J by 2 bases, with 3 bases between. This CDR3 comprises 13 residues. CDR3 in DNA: TGTGCCAGCAGCGTAGGAGCCTACAATGAGCAGTTCTTC. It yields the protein CASSVGAYNEQFF.

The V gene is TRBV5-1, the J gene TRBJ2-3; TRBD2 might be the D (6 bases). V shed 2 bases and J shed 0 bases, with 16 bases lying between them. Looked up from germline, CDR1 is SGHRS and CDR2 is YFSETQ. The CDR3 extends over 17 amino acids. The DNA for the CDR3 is TGCGCCAGCAGCTTATCGCCACTAGGGACTAGCACAGATACGCAGTATTTT. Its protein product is CASSLSPLGTSTDTQYF.

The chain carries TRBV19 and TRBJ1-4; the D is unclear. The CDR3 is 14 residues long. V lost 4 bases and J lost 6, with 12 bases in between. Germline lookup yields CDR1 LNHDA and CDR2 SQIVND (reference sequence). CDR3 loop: CASSTGSWHEKLFF. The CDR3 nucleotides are TGTGCCAGTAGTACCGGGTCTTGGCATGAAAAACTGTTTTTT. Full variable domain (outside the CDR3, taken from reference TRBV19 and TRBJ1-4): DGGITQSPKYLFRKEGQNVTLSCEQNLNHDAMYWYRQDPGQGLRLIYYSQIVNDFQKGDIAEGYSVSREKKESFPLTVTSAQKNPTAFYLCASSTGSWHEKLFFGSGTQLSVL.

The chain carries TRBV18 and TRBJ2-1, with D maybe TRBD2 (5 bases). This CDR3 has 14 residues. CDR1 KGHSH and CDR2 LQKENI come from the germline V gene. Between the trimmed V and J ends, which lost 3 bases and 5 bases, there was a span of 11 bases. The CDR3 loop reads CASSPKRADNEQFF. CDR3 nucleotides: TGTGCCAGCTCACCTAAGAGGGCGGACAATGAGCAGTTCTTC.

The CDR3 DNA reads TGTGCCAGCAGTTTAAACTGGAGAGACTACGAGCAGTACTTC. It translates to CASSLNWRDYEQYF. The gene calls are TRBV27 and TRBJ2-7; D is uncertain. The CDR3 runs 14 residues. V dropped 2 bases and J dropped 3 bases, with 11 bases sitting between them. The germline V gene encodes CDR1 MNHEY and CDR2 SMNVEV (reference sequence).

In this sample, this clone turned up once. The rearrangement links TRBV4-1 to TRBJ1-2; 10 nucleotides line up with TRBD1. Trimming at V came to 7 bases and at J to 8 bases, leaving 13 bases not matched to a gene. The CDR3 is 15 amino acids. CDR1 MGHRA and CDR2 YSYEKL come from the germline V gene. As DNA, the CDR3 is TGCGCCAGCACCAAAGTCGGGACAGGGGAAGTCGGCTACACCTTC. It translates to CASTKVGTGEVGYTF.

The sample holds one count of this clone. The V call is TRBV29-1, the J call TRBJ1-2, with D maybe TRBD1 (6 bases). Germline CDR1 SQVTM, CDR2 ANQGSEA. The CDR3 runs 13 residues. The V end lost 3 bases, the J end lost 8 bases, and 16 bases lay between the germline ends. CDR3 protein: CSVDQTGRGGYTF. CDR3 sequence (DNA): TGCAGCGTTGACCAAACAGGGAGGGGAGGCTACACCTTC. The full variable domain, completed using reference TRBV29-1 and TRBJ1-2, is SAVISQKPSRDICQRGTSLTIQCQVDSQVTMMFWYRQQPGQSLTLIATANQGSEATYESGFVIDKFPISRPNLTFSTLTVSNMSPEDSSIYLCSVDQTGRGGYTFGSGTRLTVV.

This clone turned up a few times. CDR3 nucleotides: TGTGCCAGCAGCTTCGGCGGGAGCTACAATGAGCAGTTCTTC. This codes for CASSFGGSYNEQFF. V gene TRBV11-3 combines with J gene TRBJ2-1, with TRBD2 identical over 7 bases. The J segment lost 3 bases and the V segment lost 3 bases, leaving 2 bases of the junction unmatched. Germline assignment: CDR1 SGHNT and CDR2 YENEEA. The CDR3 is made up of 14 amino acids. The entire variable domain, with the rest obtained from reference TRBV11-3 and TRBJ2-1, is as follows: EAGVVQSPRYKIIEKKQPVAFWCNPISGHNTLYWYLQNLGQGPELLIRYENEEAVDDSQLPKDRFSAERLKGVDSTLKIQPAELGDSAVYLCASSFGGSYNEQFFGPGTRLTVL.

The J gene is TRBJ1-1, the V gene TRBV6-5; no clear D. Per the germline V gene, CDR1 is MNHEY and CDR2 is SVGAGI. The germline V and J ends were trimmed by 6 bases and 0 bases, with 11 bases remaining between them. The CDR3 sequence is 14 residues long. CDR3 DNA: TGTGCCAGCAGGCGAGGTCAGATGAACACTGAAGCTTTCTTT. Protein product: CASRRGQMNTEAFF.

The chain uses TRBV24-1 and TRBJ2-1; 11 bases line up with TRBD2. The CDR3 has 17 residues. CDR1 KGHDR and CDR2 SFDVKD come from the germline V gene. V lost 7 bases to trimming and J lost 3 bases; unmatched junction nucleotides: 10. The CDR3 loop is CATRPGLAAAGYNEQFF. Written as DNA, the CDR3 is TGTGCCACCAGACCGGGACTAGCGGCTGCCGGCTACAATGAGCAGTTCTTC.

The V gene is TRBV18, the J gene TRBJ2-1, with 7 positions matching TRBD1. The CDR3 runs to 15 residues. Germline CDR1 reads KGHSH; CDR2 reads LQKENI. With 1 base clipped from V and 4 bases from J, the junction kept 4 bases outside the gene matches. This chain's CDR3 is CASSPQQGKYNEQFF. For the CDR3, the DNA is TGTGCCAGCTCACCACAACAGGGGAAGTACAATGAGCAGTTCTTC.

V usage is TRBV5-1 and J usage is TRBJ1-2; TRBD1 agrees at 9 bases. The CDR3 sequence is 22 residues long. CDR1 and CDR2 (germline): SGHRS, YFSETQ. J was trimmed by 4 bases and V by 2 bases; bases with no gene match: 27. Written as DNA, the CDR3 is TGCGCCAGCAGCTTTGGATTTGGGGGCACGGGGACAGGGCGTGGGGAAAGCTATGGCTACACCTTC. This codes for CASSFGFGGTGTGRGESYGYTF.

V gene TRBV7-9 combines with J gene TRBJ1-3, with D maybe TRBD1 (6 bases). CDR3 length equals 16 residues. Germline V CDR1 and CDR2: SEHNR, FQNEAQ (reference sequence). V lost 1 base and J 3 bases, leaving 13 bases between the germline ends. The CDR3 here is CASSLVTGTRGNTIYF. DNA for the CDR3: TGTGCCAGCAGCTTAGTCACAGGGACCCGTGGAAACACCATATATTTT.

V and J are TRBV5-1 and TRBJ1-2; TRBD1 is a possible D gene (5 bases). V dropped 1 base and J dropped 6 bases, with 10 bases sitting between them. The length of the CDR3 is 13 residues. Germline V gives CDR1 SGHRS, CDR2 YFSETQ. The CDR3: CASSLRRVDGYTF. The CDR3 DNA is TGCGCCAGCAGCTTGCGCAGGGTTGATGGCTACACCTTC.

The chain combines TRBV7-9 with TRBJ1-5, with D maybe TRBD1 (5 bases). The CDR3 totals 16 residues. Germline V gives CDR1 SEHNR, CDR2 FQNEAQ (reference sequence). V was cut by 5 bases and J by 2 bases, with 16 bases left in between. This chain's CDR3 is CASSPEVGVGNQPQHF. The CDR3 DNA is TGTGCCAGCAGCCCAGAGGTAGGGGTCGGCAATCAGCCCCAGCATTTT.

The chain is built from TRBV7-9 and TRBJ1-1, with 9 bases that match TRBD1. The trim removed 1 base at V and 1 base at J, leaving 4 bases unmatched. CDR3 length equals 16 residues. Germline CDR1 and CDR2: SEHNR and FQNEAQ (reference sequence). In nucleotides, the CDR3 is TGTGCCAGCAGCTTAGGGGGACAGGGAAGGAACACTGAAGCTTTCTTT. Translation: CASSLGGQGRNTEAFF.

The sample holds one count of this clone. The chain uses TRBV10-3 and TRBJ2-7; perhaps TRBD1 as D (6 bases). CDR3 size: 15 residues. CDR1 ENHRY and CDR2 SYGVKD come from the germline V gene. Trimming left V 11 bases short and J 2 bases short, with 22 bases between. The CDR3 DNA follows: TGTGCCGCGCGGGTCGGGGACACACCTACCTACGAGCAGTACTTC. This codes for CAARVGDTPTYEQYF.